A single T cell receptor beta chain is shown here with its context. Its antigen remains unknown. CDR3 size: 14 residues. The V end was cut by 2 bases, the J end by 5 bases, with 13 bases between. Germline V lookup: CDR1 SGDLS, CDR2 YYNGEE. This entry is derived from a study of vaccination effects on CD4 cells after COVID-19. About the study: Either the mRNA-1273 or the BNT162b2 vaccine was given to participants as two doses. A couple of convalescent patients each provided a sample, at 16 days and at one week before vaccination.

ViraFEST expansion of antigen-specific CD4+ T cells with viral peptide pools preceded sequencing. With more than 9 days of culture completed, CD4+ T cells were isolated. A positive SARS-CoV-2 PCR test fell between March and December 2020. PBMC cultures contained 1.8 million or so cells per well, approximately 10 IU/ml IL-2 and around 9.6 ug/ml peptides. Replacing half the medium with IL-2 medium was done on days 3 and 7. The repertoire was sequenced with immunoSEQ multiplex PCR; TCRdb's copy has only in-frame clones and lacks some. Seen here are around 28,000 clones, 69% observed once, and the top ten hold roughly 18%.

This rearrangement joins TRBV9 to TRBJ1-2; weak D call: TRBD1 (6 bases). The starting material was CD4+ T cells from PBMCs cultured with SARS-CoV-2 spike peptides, obtained before COVID-19 vaccination. The receptor comes from a human donor who had a prior SARS-CoV-2 infection. The DNA of the CDR3 is TGTGCCAGCAGCGTGACGACAGGACCTTATGGCTACACCTTC. It encodes CASSVTTGPYGYTF. The full variable domain, completed using reference TRBV9 and TRBJ1-2, is DSGVTQTPKHLITATGQRVTLRCSPRSGDLSVYWYQQSLDQGLQFLIQYYNGEERAKGNILERFSAQQFPDLHSELNLSSLELGDSALYFCASSVTTGPYGYTFGSGTRLTVV.